Shown below are 6 T cell receptor beta chains from a single sample sequenced in a study of control samples from healthy donors and cancer patients. Method: immunoSEQ multiplex PCR; TCRdb's copy keeps in-frame clones and lacks some. The profile covers some 120,000 clones, with roughly 95% appearing a single time and approximately 4% taken by the ten largest. Sequencing input: blood. The receptors shown here come from a man under 40 in good health.

The chain joins TRBV6-1 to TRBJ1-3; D uncertain. CDR3 length: 17 amino acids. Germline CDR1 MNHNS, CDR2 SASEGT. Trimming shortened V by 2 bases and J by 0 bases, and 14 bases separated the two germline ends. The CDR3 protein is CASSEPPGGSSGNTIYF. CDR3 nucleotides: TGTGCCAGCAGTGAACCCCCCGGAGGAAGCTCTGGAAACACCATATATTTT.

The chain has TRBV6-2 or TRBV6-3 and TRBJ2-1; 9 bases match TRBD2. The CDR3 totals 14 residues. Looked up from germline, CDR1 is MNHEY and CDR2 is SVGEGT. The junction had 5 bases not matched to a gene; V was cut back by 5 bases and J by 6 bases. CDR3 region: CASSIAGDVNEQFF. As DNA, the CDR3 is TGTGCCAGCAGTATAGCGGGAGATGTCAATGAGCAGTTCTTC.

This chain uses TRBV4-1 with TRBJ2-5, with D perhaps matching TRBD1 (6 bases). Between the trimmed V and J ends, which lost 0 bases and 0 bases, there was a span of 14 bases. The CDR3 contains 17 residues. Germline assignment: CDR1 MGHRA and CDR2 YSYEKL. The CDR3 here is CASSQDPRGPYQETQYF. The CDR3 region has the DNA TGCGCCAGCAGCCAAGATCCCAGGGGACCGTACCAAGAGACCCAGTACTTC.

The chain links TRBV4-1 to TRBJ1-4, with D possibly matching TRBD1 (6 bases). Germline lookup yields CDR1 MGHRA and CDR2 YSYEKL. V dropped 6 bases and J dropped 8 bases, with 16 bases sitting between them. The CDR3 is 14 amino acids. The CDR3 sequence is CASREQGFFEKLFF. The CDR3, as DNA: TGCGCCAGCAGGGAACAGGGATTCTTCGAAAAACTGTTTTTT.

The chain couples TRBV28 to TRBJ1-5; 8 bases fit TRBD1. The trim removed 4 bases at V and 5 bases at J, leaving 7 bases unmatched. The CDR3 totals 15 residues. Germline loops: CDR1 MDHEN, CDR2 SYDVKM. The chain's CDR3 is CASSSPQGAYQPQHF. The CDR3 DNA follows: TGTGCCAGCAGTTCCCCCCAGGGGGCGTATCAGCCCCAGCATTTT.

The chain combines TRBV7-9 with TRBJ1-1; D call uncertain. V lost 3 bases and J lost 8, with 13 bases in between. CDR1 and CDR2 from the germline V gene are SEHNR and FQNEAQ (reference sequence). The CDR3 runs 13 residues. The CDR3 spells CASSFGEDLEAFF. CDR3 nucleotides: TGTGCCAGCAGCTTCGGGGAGGACTTGGAAGCTTTCTTT.